The T cell receptor (beta chain) described here comes from a study of blood T cell repertoires in COVID-19. Study-level information: Samples of COVID-19 (acute and convalescent) were obtained from the United States, Italy and Spain. T cells, B-cell-depleted T cells, or PBMCs supplied cDNA or gDNA.

Methods used by the authors: Using reference gene primer amplification, nucleated cell counts were estimated. TCRdb keeps only in-frame clones here, not all; method: immunoSEQ multiplex PCR. For V, J and clone size, that table is used; D and trimming come from the DNA. Here the sample spans around 380,000 clones, around 87% being singletons. Cohort 3 recovery required two negative PCRs, clearance, or symptom resolution. Germline lookup yields CDR1 SGHDT and CDR2 YYEEEE. V lost 5 bases and J lost 6; bases outside the gene matches: 16. The CDR3 has 18 residues. The receptor comes from a man in his thirties or forties who had recovered from COVID-19. Sequencing was performed on PBMCs or T cells enriched from blood (not recorded which). The rearrangement joins TRBV5-6 to TRBJ2-2; 10 bases line up with TRBD1. DNA for the CDR3: TGTGCCAGCAGTCAAAGAATCCGGGACAGGGGATTTTCCGGGGAGCTGTTTTTT. Translated, it gives CASSQRIRDRGFSGELFF.